Following are 8 T cell receptor beta chains from one sample sequenced in a study of identical twins. TCRdb ran MiXCR on the 5' RACE reads and lists one entry per CDR3 protein. Counted here are about 290,000 distinct CDR3 sequences, nearly 9.5% occurring once; the ten biggest clones make up about 7.1%. This same sample was also taken into another study, of yellow fever vaccine responses in identical twins.

The sequenced sample consisted of CD8+ T cells sorted from blood. The receptors were sampled from a woman under 30 in good health.

This clonotype was seen only a few times. The V gene is TRBV29-1, the J gene TRBJ2-7; 7 nucleotides match TRBD1. The CDR3 runs 14 residues. After removal of 1 base from V and 3 bases from J, the junction contained 6 bases not matched to a gene. Germline V CDR1 and CDR2: SQVTM, ANQGSEA. The CDR3 is CSVEGWAGGYEQYF. As DNA, the CDR3 is TGCAGCGTTGAAGGTTGGGCAGGGGGCTACGAGCAGTACTTC.

The chain is built from TRBV29-1 and TRBJ2-3; D is uncertain. The CDR3 sequence is 12 residues long. The V gene's germline CDR1 is SQVTM and CDR2 ANQGSEA. V was pared by 0 bases and J by 4 bases, with 5 bases between. CDR3 amino acids: CSVEESADTQYF. DNA for the CDR3: TGCAGCGTTGAAGAATCGGCAGATACGCAGTATTTT.

V gene TRBV28 combines with J gene TRBJ2-7, with 8 positions matching TRBD1. CDR3 length equals 14 residues. J was trimmed by 1 base and V by 7 bases; bases with no gene match: 6. Germline assignment: CDR1 MDHEN and CDR2 SYDVKM. As DNA, the CDR3 is TGTGCCAGCACCCGGACAGGGCGGTCCTACGAGCAGTACTTC. Translating gives CASTRTGRSYEQYF.

This clonotype was detected ten times or more. The V gene is TRBV27, the J gene TRBJ2-2; tentatively, D is TRBD1 (6 bases). V gave up 5 bases and J gave up 4 bases, with 11 bases separating them. In germline, CDR1 is MNHEY, CDR2 SMNVEV (reference sequence). The CDR3 totals 14 residues. This CDR3 is CASSGTPGTGELFF. In DNA, the CDR3 is TGTGCCAGCAGTGGGACACCCGGCACCGGGGAGCTGTTTTTT.

The CDR3 DNA reads TGCGCCAGCAGCCAGGACTACCCGAGCACAGATACGCAGTATTTT. Encoded protein: CASSQDYPSTDTQYF. V is TRBV4-3 and J is TRBJ2-3; a possible D gene is TRBD2 (6 bases). Trimming took 3 bases from V and 0 from J, leaving 10 bases between them. CDR1 is LGHNA and CDR2 is YSLEER in the germline V gene. The CDR3 contains 15 residues.

The chain uses TRBV15 and TRBJ1-1; possible D gene TRBD1, 6 bases. The CDR3 runs 15 residues. V dropped 5 bases and J dropped 1 base, with 14 bases sitting between them. Germline loops: CDR1 LNHNV, CDR2 YYDKDF (reference sequence). The CDR3 spells CATSGYRAPNTEAFF. The CDR3, as DNA: TGTGCCACCAGCGGATACAGGGCCCCGAACACTGAAGCTTTCTTT.

This chain uses TRBV29-1 with TRBJ2-7, with D perhaps matching TRBD1 (6 bases). Germline CDR1 reads SQVTM; CDR2 reads ANQGSEA. This CDR3 contains 13 residues. Trimming stripped 8 bases from V and 5 bases from J, with 19 bases between. This chain's CDR3 is CSFYSQGPHEQYF. In DNA form, the CDR3 reads TGCAGCTTCTATTCACAGGGACCCCACGAGCAGTACTTC.

J is TRBJ2-3 and V is TRBV20-1, with 10 nucleotides matching TRBD2. V shed 3 bases and J 6 bases; nucleotides not matched to a gene: 6. The CDR3 length is 14 residues. In germline, CDR1 is DFQATT, CDR2 SNEGSKA (reference sequence). DNA of the CDR3: TGCAGTGCTAGCTCAGCGGGAGGGTTGGATACGCAGTATTTT. It translates to CSASSAGGLDTQYF.